The entry that follows covers one T cell receptor (beta chain) sequence. Its antigen is unidentified. Amplified TCR beta CDR3 regions came from RNA transcripts. A set of HTBI primers served as the primers for a first-round RT-PCR of the TCR CDR3. TCRdb processed the multiplex PCR reads anew with MiXCR; each CDR3 protein has one entry. The table shows approximately 740,000 distinct CDR3 sequences, with about 15% occurring only once. Those patients with uncontrolled infection, other autoimmune disease, pregnancy or lactation were excluded. This sample stems from a study of T cells in Graves' hyperthyroidism and ophthalmopathy. Study-wide points: The blood repertoire included most of the expanded thyroid clonotypes above 0.001.

This CDR3 has 14 amino acids. Trimming shortened V by 5 bases and J by 0 bases, and 11 bases separated the two germline ends. The germline V gene has CDR1 SEHNR and CDR2 FQNEAQ (reference sequence). What was sequenced was blood. The genes are TRBV7-9 and TRBJ2-7; no clear D gene. The clonotype originates from a young woman with Graves' hyperthyroidism. CDR3: CASSPSGLSYEQYF. The DNA of the CDR3 is TGTGCCAGCAGCCCAAGTGGGCTCTCCTACGAGCAGTACTTC.